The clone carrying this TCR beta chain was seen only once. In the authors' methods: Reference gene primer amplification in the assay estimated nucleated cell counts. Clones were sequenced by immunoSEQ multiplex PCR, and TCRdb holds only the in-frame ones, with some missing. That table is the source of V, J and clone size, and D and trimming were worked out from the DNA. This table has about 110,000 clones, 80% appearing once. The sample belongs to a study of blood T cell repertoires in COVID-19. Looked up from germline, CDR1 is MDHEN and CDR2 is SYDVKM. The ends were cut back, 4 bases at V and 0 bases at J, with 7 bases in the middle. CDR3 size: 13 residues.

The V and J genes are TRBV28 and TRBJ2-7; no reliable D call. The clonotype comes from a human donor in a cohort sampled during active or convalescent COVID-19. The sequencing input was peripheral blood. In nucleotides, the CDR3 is TGTGCCAGCAGTTCAGGATCCTCCTACGAGCAGTACTTC. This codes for CASSSGSSYEQYF.